This T cell receptor (beta chain) came from a study of cytomegalovirus exposure and HLA in healthy donors. General study points: The study carried out a later analysis of TCR beta sequences. It associated some 18,000 of them with specific HLA alleles at a false discovery rate of 0.05.

V lost 1 base to trimming and J lost 7 bases; unmatched junction nucleotides: 3. This CDR3 region has 14 residues. Germline lookup yields CDR1 SGHTA and CDR2 FQGTGA. The PCR made use of 60 Vbeta and 13 Jbeta primers. The repertoire was sequenced with immunoSEQ multiplex PCR; TCRdb's copy has only in-frame clones and lacks some. The sample has over 100,000 clones; around 80% are singletons. With respect to this clone: The antigen is not known.

The chain joins TRBV7-3 to TRBJ2-7; 11 bases are a match to TRBD2. Sequencing was performed on PBMCs. The TCR sequence derives from a young man in good health and CMV-seropositive. CDR3 residues: CASSLIAGGQEQYF. The CDR3 DNA is TGTGCCAGCAGCTTAATAGCGGGGGGGCAAGAGCAGTACTTC.